This T cell receptor (beta chain) came from a study of control samples from healthy donors and cancer patients. Assay: immunoSEQ multiplex PCR; the TCRdb copy retains only in-frame clones and omits some. Of about 120,000 clones listed, over 90% are singletons. The CDR3 sequence is 14 residues long. V gene TRBV21-1 combines with J gene TRBJ2-1; TRBD2 is the table's D call, not checked against the DNA. TRBV21-1 is a listed pseudogene. Sequenced: blood. The source is a man in his thirties or forties in good health. This chain's CDR3 is CASSGGSRDNEQFF. CDR3 bases: TGTGCCAGCAGCGGGGGGAGCCGGGACAATGAGCAGTTCTTC.